The present TCR beta chain was sequenced within a study of CXCR3-negative and CXCR3-positive naive CD8 T cells. Notes on the study in general: Naive subsets expressed similar surface CD5; TRB CDR3 features served to infer TCR strength. After cryopreservation, CXCR3 expression dropped partially; most assays used fresh PBMCs.

Concerning this clonotype: Antigen specificity is unknown.

The germline V gene has CDR1 SQVTM and CDR2 ANQGSEA. This CDR3 spans 16 amino acids. The TRB cDNA libraries were prepared by 5' RACE with UMI labels. TCRdb reworked the 5' RACE reads into one entry per CDR3 protein, no DNA. This repertoire includes about 130,000 distinct CDR3 sequences. The sequence derives from a human donor in good health. Some clones in this sample may be carry-over from other donors' samples. The rearrangement uses TRBV29-1 and TRBJ1-1; TCRdb proposes TRBD1, but this gene call is untestable without DNA. The sequenced sample was naive CXCR3- CD8+ T cells from blood. Subset indicated: CD45RO-CCR7+CD27+CD95- naive CD8+ T cells lacking CXCR3 (TNR3-). CDR3 loop: CSVEAGQAPENTEAFF.